These 22 T cell receptor beta chains were all obtained from the same sample, sequenced in a study of T-cell reconstitution after alpha-beta-depleted transplantation in children. The TCRbeta library was prepared with unique molecular identifiers. TCRdb recomputed calls from the PCR reads with MiXCR, one row per CDR3 protein. The sample records around 100,000 distinct CDR3 sequences, over 9% being singletons. Sequenced here: PBMCs, sampled before TCRalphabeta/CD19-depleted stem cell transplant. These receptors were collected from a boy aged 2-9 years with acute lymphoblastic leukemia, due to receive a stem cell transplant.

This clonotype has ten or more counts. This chain joins TRBV30 and TRBJ1-1; D ambiguous. V was cut by 4 bases and J by 0 bases, with 6 bases left in between. The CDR3 extends over 12 amino acids. Germline V gene sequence: CDR1 GTSNPN, CDR2 SVGIG (reference sequence). CDR3 loop: CAWILMNTEAFF. The CDR3 DNA sequence: TGTGCCTGGATTCTCATGAACACTGAAGCTTTCTTT.

This clonotype has ten or more counts. The chain has TRBV7-2 and TRBJ2-7; perhaps D is TRBD1 or TRBD2 (5 bases each). CDR1 is SGHTA and CDR2 is FQGNSA in the germline V gene. The CDR3 is 13 amino acids. The ends were cut back, 1 base at V and 6 bases at J, with 10 bases in the middle. CDR3 in DNA: TGTGCCAGCAGCTTAGATTGGGGGATCGAGCAGTACTTC. Translating it yields CASSLDWGIEQYF.

The chain recombines TRBV12-5 with TRBJ2-2; D is undetermined. Trimming removed 5 bases at V and 7 bases at J, with 8 bases between. Germline V CDR1 and CDR2: LGHNT, FRNRAP. The CDR3 is 12 residues long. The CDR3 region has the DNA TGTGCTAGTGGTCGCCCCCTCGGGGAGCTGTTTTTT. It encodes CASGRPLGELFF.

The chain employs TRBV28 and TRBJ2-5; D gene uncertain. This CDR3 contains 17 residues. Germline assignment: CDR1 MDHEN and CDR2 SYDVKM. Deletions cut 6 bases from V and 5 bases from J, with 25 bases between. The CDR3 bases are TGTGCCAGCAGCGCCCATCCCCCCCCCGGACGCCATGAGACCCAGTACTTC. This encodes CASSAHPPPGRHETQYF.

This clonotype was observed many times. The chain is built from TRBV5-1 and TRBJ2-3; a weak D match, TRBD2 (6 bases). Per germline, CDR1 SGHRS and CDR2 YFSETQ. The CDR3 totals 14 residues. Trimming cost V 0 bases and J 5 bases, with 10 bases left between them. CDR3 nucleotide sequence: TGCGCCAGCAGCTTGGTACTAGCCGGAGATACGCAGTATTTT. Amino acids: CASSLVLAGDTQYF.

The chain employs TRBV28 and TRBJ2-7, with 10 positions matching TRBD2. Germline-derived CDR1 and CDR2 are MDHEN and SYDVKM. V lost 10 bases to trimming and J lost 3 bases; unmatched junction nucleotides: 30. The CDR3 consists of 21 residues. CDR3 coding DNA: TGTGCCATGGGCCCGAGTCTGGGCCTGATACCGGGACTAGCGAGAGACTACGAGCAGTACTTC. Translation: CAMGPSLGLIPGLARDYEQYF. The entire variable domain, with the rest obtained from reference TRBV28 and TRBJ2-7, is as follows: DVKVTQSSRYLVKRTGEKVFLECVQDMDHENMFWYRQDPGLGLRLIYFSYDVKMKEKGDIPEGYSVSREKKERFSLILESASTNQTSMYLCAMGPSLGLIPGLARDYEQYFGPGTRLTVT.

In this sample, this clonotype turned up many times. The chain links TRBV14 to TRBJ2-1; TRBD2 matches 15 bases. V trimming: 1 base; J trimming: 5 bases; junction bases outside the gene matches: 9. Germline V gene data show CDR1 as SGHDN and CDR2 as FVKESK. The CDR3 covers 19 residues. The CDR3 protein is CASSQVIGLAGGSNNEQFF. In nucleotides, the CDR3 is TGTGCCAGCAGCCAAGTAATCGGACTAGCGGGAGGGTCCAACAATGAGCAGTTCTTC. Complete variable domain (other parts from reference TRBV14 and TRBJ2-1): EAGVTQFPSHSVIEKGQTVTLRCDPISGHDNLYWYRRVMGKEIKFLLHFVKESKQDESGMPNNRFLAERTGGTYSTLKVQPAELEDSGVYFCASSQVIGLAGGSNNEQFFGPGTRLTVL.

This clonotype was detected many times. The chain's CDR3 is CASTPGLAGGNEQFF. The CDR3 DNA sequence: TGTGCCAGCACCCCGGGACTAGCGGGTGGCAATGAGCAGTTCTTC. V usage is TRBV7-2 and J usage is TRBJ2-1; 12 bases agree with TRBD2. This CDR3 spans 15 amino acids. Germline loops: CDR1 SGHTA, CDR2 FQGNSA. Germline trimming cut 7 bases from V and 6 bases from J; bases unmatched to any gene: 7.

As for this clonotype: The junction differs from germline at one of its ends, possibly a read error. The V gene is TRBV20-1, the J gene TRBJ2-7; tentatively, D is TRBD1 (6 bases). The CDR3 totals 16 residues. Germline CDR1 is DFQATT and CDR2 is SNEGSKA (reference sequence). This chain's CDR3 is CCATRTDTGTSYEQYF. CDR3 DNA: TGCTGTGCTACTAGAACCGATACAGGGACGTCCTACGAGCAGTACTTC.

This clonotype was seen repeatedly, ten times or more. The V call is TRBV20-1, the J call TRBJ2-1; D is unclear. From germline, CDR1 is DFQATT and CDR2 SNEGSKA (reference sequence). The CDR3 has 14 amino acids. V shed 0 bases and J shed 0 bases, with 6 bases lying between them. Here the CDR3 DNA reads TGCAGTGCTAGAGATCTACACTCCTACAATGAGCAGTTCTTC. Residues: CSARDLHSYNEQFF.

This clonotype was detected a few times. CDR3 loop: CASEGKVLVNTEAFF. CDR3 sequence (DNA): TGTGCCAGCGAGGGTAAGGTTTTGGTTAACACTGAAGCTTTCTTT. The chain carries TRBV25-1 and TRBJ1-1; D ambiguous. This CDR3 contains 15 residues. In germline, CDR1 is MGHDK, CDR2 SYGVNS. V was cut by 8 bases and J by 2 bases, with 18 bases left in between.

This chain uses TRBV5-1 with TRBJ1-4, with D maybe TRBD1 (6 bases). CDR1 and CDR2 (germline): SGHRS, YFSETQ. V shed 6 bases and J shed 0 bases, with 12 bases lying between them. The CDR3 is 15 residues long. CDR3 DNA: TGCGCCAGCACCCGGAGGGGGGCAACTAATGAAAAACTGTTTTTT. The encoded protein is CASTRRGATNEKLFF.

This clonotype has a handful of counts. The V gene is TRBV6-9, the J gene TRBJ1-5; D gene uncertain. This CDR3 contains 15 residues. V was shortened by 0 bases and J by 3 bases, with 9 bases between the two germline ends. The germline gives CDR1 MNHGY, CDR2 SVAAGI. This chain's CDR3 is CASSYSDNSNQPQHF. CDR3 DNA: TGTGCCAGCAGTTATTCAGATAACTCCAATCAGCCCCAGCATTTT.

The V call is TRBV28, the J call TRBJ2-3; D not certain. V was clipped by 6 bases and J by 2 bases, with 15 bases between them. The germline V gene encodes CDR1 MDHEN and CDR2 SYDVKM. This CDR3 is built from 15 residues. CDR3 DNA sequence: TGTGCCAGCAGAAATGGACGAGTAAACACAGATACGCAGTATTTT. Protein product: CASRNGRVNTDTQYF.

This clonotype has a count of ten or more. The chain has TRBV7-9 and TRBJ2-4, with a weak D call TRBD1 (5 bases). The V end lost 4 bases, the J end lost 0 bases, and 13 bases lay between the germline ends. Looked up from germline, CDR1 is SEHNR and CDR2 is FQNEAQ (reference sequence). The CDR3 is 16 residues long. The CDR3 sequence is CASSSGHNIAKNIQYF. The CDR3 DNA follows: TGTGCCAGCAGCTCCGGACACAATATAGCCAAAAACATTCAGTACTTC.

This clonotype appeared many times. The V gene is TRBV25-1, the J gene TRBJ2-1, with TRBD2 matching over 7 bases. J lost 0 bases, V lost 6 bases, and 11 bases had no gene match. The CDR3 is 17 residues long. Germline V gene lookup returns CDR1 MGHDK and CDR2 SYGVNS. DNA for the CDR3: TGTGCCAGCAGCCCTACTGGGAGGGAGAGCTCCTACAATGAGCAGTTCTTC. As protein: CASSPTGRESSYNEQFF.

This clonotype was observed a handful of times. The chain couples TRBV7-2 to TRBJ2-1; D ambiguous. Trimming pared 1 base from V and 3 bases from J, leaving 7 bases between. The CDR3 extends over 14 amino acids. Per the germline V gene, CDR1 is SGHTA and CDR2 is FQGNSA. The CDR3 here is CASSLGGDYNEQFF. As DNA, the CDR3 is TGTGCCAGCAGCTTAGGAGGAGACTACAATGAGCAGTTCTTC.

This clonotype was seen a single time. The chain employs TRBV20-1 and TRBJ2-7; D unresolved. This CDR3 region has 14 residues. V dropped 0 bases and J dropped 2 bases, with 11 bases sitting between them. The germline V gene has CDR1 DFQATT and CDR2 SNEGSKA (reference sequence). The CDR3 sequence: CSARDYKLTYEQYF. Written as DNA, the CDR3 is TGCAGTGCTAGAGACTACAAGTTGACCTACGAGCAGTACTTC.

The sample holds a few counts of this clonotype. This sequence joins TRBV6-5 and TRBJ2-7, with 11 nucleotides matching TRBD2. The CDR3 totals 14 residues. Germline V CDR1 and CDR2: MNHEY, SVGAGI. V was clipped by 9 bases and J by 1 base; unmatched bases: 5. The chain's CDR3 is CASRTSGPSYEQYF. The CDR3 nucleotides are TGTGCCAGTCGGACTAGCGGGCCGTCCTACGAGCAGTACTTC.

This clonotype has only a few counts. This chain connects TRBV15 to TRBJ1-2; D possibly corresponds to TRBD1 (6 bases). Germline V gene lookup returns CDR1 LNHNV and CDR2 YYDKDF (reference sequence). V was pared by 1 base and J by 2 bases, with 11 bases between. The CDR3 has 15 amino acids. The CDR3 sequence: CATSRGGQGNYGYTF. The CDR3 DNA sequence: TGTGCCACCAGCAGAGGTGGCCAGGGGAACTATGGCTACACCTTC. Full variable domain (outside the CDR3, taken from reference TRBV15 and TRBJ1-2): DAMVIQNPRYQVTQFGKPVTLSCSQTLNHNVMYWYQQKSSQAPKLLFHYYDKDFNNEADTPDNFQSRRPNTSFCFLDIRSPGLGDTAMYLCATSRGGQGNYGYTFGSGTRLTVV.

This clonotype was counted many times. The rearrangement uses TRBV5-5 and TRBJ2-5; 7 bases are shared with TRBD2. V trimming: 6 bases; J trimming: 3 bases; junction bases outside the gene matches: 8. CDR3 length: 14 residues. From germline, CDR1 is SGHKS and CDR2 YYEKEE (reference sequence). CDR3 amino acids: CASTRGSGKETQYF. CDR3 DNA: TGTGCCAGCACCCGAGGAAGCGGGAAAGAGACCCAGTACTTC.

This clonotype has a count of ten or more. The chain is built from TRBV12-3 or TRBV12-4 and TRBJ2-3, with a possible D match to TRBD1 (5 bases). This CDR3 contains 13 residues. The germline V and J ends were trimmed by 3 bases and 3 bases, with 7 bases remaining between them. In DNA, the CDR3 is TGTGCCAGCAGTTTTCAGGGAACAGATACGCAGTATTTT. This sequence encodes CASSFQGTDTQYF.